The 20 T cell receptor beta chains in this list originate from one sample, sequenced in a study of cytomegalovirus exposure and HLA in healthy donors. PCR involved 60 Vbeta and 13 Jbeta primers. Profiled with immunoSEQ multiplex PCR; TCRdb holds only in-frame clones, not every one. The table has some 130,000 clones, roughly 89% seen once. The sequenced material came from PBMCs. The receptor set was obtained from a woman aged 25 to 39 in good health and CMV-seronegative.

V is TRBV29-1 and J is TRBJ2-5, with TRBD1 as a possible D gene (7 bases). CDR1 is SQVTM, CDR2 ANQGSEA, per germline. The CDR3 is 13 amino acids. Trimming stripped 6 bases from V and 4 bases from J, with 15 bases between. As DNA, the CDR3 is TGCAGCGTGGCGGGACAGCAATTAGAGACCCAGTACTTC. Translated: CSVAGQQLETQYF. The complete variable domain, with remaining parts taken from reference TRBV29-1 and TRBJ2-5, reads SAVISQKPSRDICQRGTSLTIQCQVDSQVTMMFWYRQQPGQSLTLIATANQGSEATYESGFVIDKFPISRPNLTFSTLTVSNMSPEDSSIYLCSVAGQQLETQYFGPGTRLLVL.

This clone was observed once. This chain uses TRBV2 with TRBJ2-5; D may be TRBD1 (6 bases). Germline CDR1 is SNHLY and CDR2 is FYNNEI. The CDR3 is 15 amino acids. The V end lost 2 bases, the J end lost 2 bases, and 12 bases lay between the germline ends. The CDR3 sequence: CASSEQGSGQETQYF. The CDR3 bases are TGTGCCAGCAGTGAACAGGGGTCGGGGCAAGAGACCCAGTACTTC.

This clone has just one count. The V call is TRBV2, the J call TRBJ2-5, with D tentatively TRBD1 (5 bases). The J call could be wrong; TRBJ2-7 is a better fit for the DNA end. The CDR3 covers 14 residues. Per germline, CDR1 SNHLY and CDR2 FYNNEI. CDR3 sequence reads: CASSVLGASYEQYF. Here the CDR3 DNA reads TGTGCCAGCAGTGTTTTAGGGGCTTCCTACGAGCAGTACTTC.

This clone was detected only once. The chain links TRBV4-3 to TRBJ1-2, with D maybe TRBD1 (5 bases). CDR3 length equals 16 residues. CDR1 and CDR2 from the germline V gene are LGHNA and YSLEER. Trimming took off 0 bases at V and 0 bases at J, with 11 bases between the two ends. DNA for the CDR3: TGCGCCAGCAGCCAAGATTGGGGCAGAGCTAACTATGGCTACACCTTC. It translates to CASSQDWGRANYGYTF.

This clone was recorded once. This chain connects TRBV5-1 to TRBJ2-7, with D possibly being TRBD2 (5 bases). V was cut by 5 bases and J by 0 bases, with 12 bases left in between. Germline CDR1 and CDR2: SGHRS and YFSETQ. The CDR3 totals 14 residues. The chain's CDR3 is CASRYYGDSYEQYF. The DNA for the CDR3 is TGCGCCAGCAGATATTACGGGGACTCCTACGAGCAGTACTTC.

This CDR3 reads CASSPRMSLRGGANVLTF. The CDR3 DNA reads TGTGCCAGCAGCCCAAGAATGTCCCTCAGAGGTGGGGCCAACGTCCTGACTTTC. This chain uses TRBV7-9 with TRBJ2-6; D uncertain. The CDR3 extends over 18 amino acids. Germline V gene data show CDR1 as SEHNR and CDR2 as FQNEAQ (reference sequence). Deletions cut 5 bases from V and 3 bases from J, with 20 bases between.

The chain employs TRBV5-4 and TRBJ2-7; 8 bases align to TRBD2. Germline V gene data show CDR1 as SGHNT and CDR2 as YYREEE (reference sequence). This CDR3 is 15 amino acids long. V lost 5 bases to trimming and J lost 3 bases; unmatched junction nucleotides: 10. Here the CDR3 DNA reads TGTGCCAGCAGGCCCCGGGGGGGCCCTCTCTACGAGCAGTACTTC. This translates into CASRPRGGPLYEQYF. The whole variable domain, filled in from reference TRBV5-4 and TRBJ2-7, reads ETGVTQSPTHLIKTRGQQVTLRCSSQSGHNTVSWYQQALGQGPQFIFQYYREEENGRGNFPPRFSGLQFPNYSSELNVNALELDDSALYLCASRPRGGPLYEQYFGPGTRLTVT.

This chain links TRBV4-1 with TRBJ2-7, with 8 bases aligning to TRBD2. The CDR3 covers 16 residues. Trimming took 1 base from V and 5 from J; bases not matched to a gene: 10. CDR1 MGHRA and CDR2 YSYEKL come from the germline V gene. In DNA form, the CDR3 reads TGCGCCAGCAGCCAAGCCTGGACGGGAGGGGGGGACGAGCAGTACTTC. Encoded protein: CASSQAWTGGGDEQYF.

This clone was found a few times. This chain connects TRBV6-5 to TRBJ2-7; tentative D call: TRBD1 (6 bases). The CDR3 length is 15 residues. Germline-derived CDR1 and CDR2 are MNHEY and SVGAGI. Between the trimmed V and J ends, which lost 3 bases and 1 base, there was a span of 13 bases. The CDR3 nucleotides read TGTGCCAGCAGTTATTCCGGGACATCTTCCTACGAGCAGTACTTC. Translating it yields CASSYSGTSSYEQYF.

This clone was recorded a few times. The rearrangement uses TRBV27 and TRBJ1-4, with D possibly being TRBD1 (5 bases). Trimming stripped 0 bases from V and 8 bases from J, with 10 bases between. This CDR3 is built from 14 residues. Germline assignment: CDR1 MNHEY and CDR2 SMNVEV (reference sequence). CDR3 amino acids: CASSLSGLEEKLFF. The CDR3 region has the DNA TGTGCCAGCAGTTTATCGGGACTAGAGGAAAAACTGTTTTTT.

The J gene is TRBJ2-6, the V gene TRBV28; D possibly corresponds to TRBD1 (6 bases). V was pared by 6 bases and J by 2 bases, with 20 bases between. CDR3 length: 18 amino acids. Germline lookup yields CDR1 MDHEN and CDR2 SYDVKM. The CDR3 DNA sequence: TGTGCCAGCAGCCTTGGGGGTCTGGGGGCTACTGGGGCCAACGTCCTGACTTTC. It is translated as CASSLGGLGATGANVLTF.

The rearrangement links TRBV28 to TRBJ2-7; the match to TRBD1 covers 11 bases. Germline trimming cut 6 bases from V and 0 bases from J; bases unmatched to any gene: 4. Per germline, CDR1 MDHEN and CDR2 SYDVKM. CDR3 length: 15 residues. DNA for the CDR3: TGTGCCAGCAGCAGGGACAGGGGGAGCTCCTACGAGCAGTACTTC. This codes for CASSRDRGSSYEQYF.

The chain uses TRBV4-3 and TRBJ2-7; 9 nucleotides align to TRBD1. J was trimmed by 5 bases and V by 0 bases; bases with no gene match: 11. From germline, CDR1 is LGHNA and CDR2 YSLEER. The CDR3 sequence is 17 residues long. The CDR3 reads CASSQDAPGQGSDEQYF. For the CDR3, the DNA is TGCGCCAGCAGCCAAGACGCCCCGGGACAGGGTAGCGACGAGCAGTACTTC.

The CDR3 DNA follows: TGTGCCAGCAGCCCCTCTAGCGACTACAATGAGCAGTTCTTC. Its translation is CASSPSSDYNEQFF. This chain connects TRBV7-3 to TRBJ2-1; maybe TRBD2 (6 bases). CDR1 is SGHTA and CDR2 is FQGTGA in the germline V gene. Trimming took 5 bases from V and 3 from J, leaving 11 bases between them. The CDR3 length is 14 residues.

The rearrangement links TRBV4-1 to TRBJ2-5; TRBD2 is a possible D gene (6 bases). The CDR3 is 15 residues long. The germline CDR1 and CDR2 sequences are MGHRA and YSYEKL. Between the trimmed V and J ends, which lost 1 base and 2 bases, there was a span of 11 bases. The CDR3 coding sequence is TGCGCCAGCAGCCAAGTTTGGGCGGGGCAAGAGACCCAGTACTTC. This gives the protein CASSQVWAGQETQYF.

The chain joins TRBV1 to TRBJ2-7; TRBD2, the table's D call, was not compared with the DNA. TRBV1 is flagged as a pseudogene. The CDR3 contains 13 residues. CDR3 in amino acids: CTVQTSGRYEQYF. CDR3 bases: TGCACCGTTCAGACTAGCGGGAGGTACGAGCAGTACTTC.

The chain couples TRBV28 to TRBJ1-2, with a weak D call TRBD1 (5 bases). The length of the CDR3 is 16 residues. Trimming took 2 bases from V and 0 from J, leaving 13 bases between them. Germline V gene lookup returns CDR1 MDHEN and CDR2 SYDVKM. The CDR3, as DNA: TGTGCCAGCAGTTTACGGCAGGGTAGCTCTAACTATGGCTACACCTTC. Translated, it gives CASSLRQGSSNYGYTF.

CDR3 in amino acids: CSVEDLGGLGTGELFF. The DNA of the CDR3 is TGCAGCGTTGAAGATCTCGGAGGGTTGGGTACCGGGGAGCTGTTTTTT. This chain uses TRBV29-1 with TRBJ2-2; perhaps TRBD2 as D (6 bases). V lost 0 bases to trimming and J lost 5 bases, with 16 bases between them. The CDR3 covers 16 residues. Germline V gives CDR1 SQVTM, CDR2 ANQGSEA.

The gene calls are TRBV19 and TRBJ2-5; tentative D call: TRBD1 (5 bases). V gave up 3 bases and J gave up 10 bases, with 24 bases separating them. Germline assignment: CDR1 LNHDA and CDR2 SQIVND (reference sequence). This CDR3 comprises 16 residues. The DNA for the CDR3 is TGTGCCAGTAGTATTCAAACAGGCAGCGATTCAGGGATCCAGTACTTC. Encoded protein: CASSIQTGSDSGIQYF.

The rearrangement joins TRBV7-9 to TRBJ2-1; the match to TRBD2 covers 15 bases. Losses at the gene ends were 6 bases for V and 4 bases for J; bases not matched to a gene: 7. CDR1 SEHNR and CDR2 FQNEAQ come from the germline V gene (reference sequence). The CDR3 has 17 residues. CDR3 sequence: CASRAGLAGGIYNEQFF. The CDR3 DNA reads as TGTGCCAGCAGAGCAGGACTAGCGGGGGGGATATACAATGAGCAGTTCTTC.